This TCR beta chain comes out of a study of T cell responses to AZD1222 COVID-19 vaccine. CDR1 MNHEY and CDR2 SVGAGI come from the germline V gene. The CDR3 spans 13 residues. V was clipped by 4 bases and J by 4 bases, with 10 bases between them. Libraries were prepared by immunoSEQ multiplex PCR; TCRdb keeps only in-frame clonotypes and omits some of them. The sample includes about 140,000 clones, about nine tenths of them seen just once. This clone appeared once. The clonotype was recovered from an adult in good health. This specimen consisted of peripheral blood, obtained on day 0 of AZD1222 vaccination. The rearrangement joins TRBV6-5 to TRBJ1-1; maybe TRBD1 (6 bases). CDR3 amino acids: CASSFGGATEAFF. As DNA, the CDR3 is TGTGCCAGCAGTTTCGGGGGGGCCACTGAAGCTTTCTTT.